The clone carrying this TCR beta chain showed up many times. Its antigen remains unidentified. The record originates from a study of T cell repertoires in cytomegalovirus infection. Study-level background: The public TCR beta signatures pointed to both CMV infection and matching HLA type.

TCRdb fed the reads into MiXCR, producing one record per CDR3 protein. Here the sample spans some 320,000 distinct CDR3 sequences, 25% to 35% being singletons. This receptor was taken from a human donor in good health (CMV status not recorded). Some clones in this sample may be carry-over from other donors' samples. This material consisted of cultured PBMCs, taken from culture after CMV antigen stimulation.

The CDR3 DNA sequence: TGTGCCAGCAGCTTAGAACTAGGGGGTGGCAATGAGCAGTTCTTC. Amino acids: CASSLELGGGNEQFF. This sequence joins TRBV7-6 and TRBJ2-1, with D possibly being TRBD1 (6 bases). Trimming removed 1 base at V and 6 bases at J, with 13 bases between. Germline V gives CDR1 SGHVS, CDR2 FNYEAQ. The CDR3 spans 15 residues.